One sample yielded the 30 T cell receptor beta chains listed below, sequenced in a study of blood T cell repertoires in COVID-19. The protocol was immunoSEQ multiplex PCR, while the TCRdb copy is restricted to in-frame clones and leaves out a portion. Among almost 200,000 clones listed, roughly nine tenths were seen once. The source material was peripheral blood. These receptors originate from a woman in her 70s with acute or convalescent COVID-19.

V is TRBV5-6 and J is TRBJ1-3; 9 nucleotides match TRBD1. Germline CDR1 SGHDT, CDR2 YYEEEE. V lost 3 bases and J lost 0; bases outside the gene matches: 4. The CDR3 sequence is 16 residues long. DNA for the CDR3: TGTGCCAGCAGCTCCTGGACAGGGGCCTCTGGAAACACCATATATTTT. Translating it yields CASSSWTGASGNTIYF.

The chain uses TRBV5-6 and TRBJ2-7, with 9 bases fitting TRBD2. This CDR3 has 14 amino acids. Per germline, CDR1 SGHDT and CDR2 YYEEEE. V was clipped by 1 base and J by 6 bases; unmatched bases: 5. CDR3 amino acids: CASSLPSGVVEQYF. CDR3 coding DNA: TGTGCCAGCAGCTTGCCTAGCGGGGTCGTCGAGCAGTACTTC. Filled out from reference TRBV5-6 and TRBJ2-7, the complete variable domain reads DAGVTQSPTHLIKTRGQQVTLRCSPKSGHDTVSWYQQALGQGPQFIFQYYEEEERQRGNFPDRFSGHQFPNYSSELNVNALLLGDSALYLCASSLPSGVVEQYFGPGTRLTVT.

The rearrangement uses TRBV6-5 and TRBJ1-6; 9 bases fit TRBD1. The CDR3 spans 14 residues. Germline CDR1 reads MNHEY; CDR2 reads SVGAGI. Trimming at V came to 6 bases and at J to 8 bases, leaving 5 bases not matched to a gene. The CDR3 is CASRNRGRDSPLHF. Here the CDR3 DNA reads TGTGCCAGCAGGAACAGGGGGCGCGATTCACCCCTCCACTTT.

V usage is TRBV6-5 and J usage is TRBJ2-7, with 10 bases fitting TRBD2. The CDR3 runs to 16 residues. The V gene's germline CDR1 is MNHEY and CDR2 SVGAGI. V lost 0 bases and J lost 2; bases outside the gene matches: 4. The CDR3 region has the DNA TGTGCCAGCAGTTACTCGAGTAGCGGGGGGACCTACGAGCAGTACTTC. This gives the protein CASSYSSSGGTYEQYF.

The chain joins TRBV29-1 to TRBJ1-2, with TRBD1 matching over 9 bases. Losses at the gene ends were 6 bases for V and 4 bases for J; bases not matched to a gene: 9. There are 14 residues in the CDR3. The V gene's germline CDR1 is SQVTM and CDR2 ANQGSEA. The chain's CDR3 is CSVDLQGAVYGYTF. CDR3 coding DNA: TGCAGCGTGGACCTACAGGGGGCGGTCTATGGCTACACCTTC.

This chain joins TRBV11-3 and TRBJ2-7, with D tentatively TRBD1 (6 bases). Germline V CDR1 and CDR2: SGHNT, YENEEA. CDR3 length: 14 amino acids. V was clipped by 5 bases and J by 6 bases, with 17 bases between them. The CDR3 region is CASSPLSAGAEQYF. The DNA for the CDR3 is TGTGCCAGCAGCCCCCTTTCAGCAGGGGCCGAGCAGTACTTC.

As regards this clone: The sample holds other DNA sequences that translate to the same CDR3. The chain couples TRBV6-2 or TRBV6-3 to TRBJ2-7; D possibly corresponds to TRBD1 (5 bases). The CDR3 is 11 residues long. Trimming pared 6 bases from V and 6 bases from J, leaving 9 bases between. Germline-derived CDR1 and CDR2 are MNHEY and SVGEGT. CDR3 loop: CASSLRGEQYF. CDR3 sequence (DNA): TGTGCCAGCAGCTTAAGGGGCGAGCAGTACTTC.

The rearrangement joins TRBV3-1 (or the pseudogene TRBV3-2) to TRBJ2-5; 8 nucleotides line up with TRBD2. Germline CDR1 and CDR2: LGHDT and YNNKEL (reference sequence). The CDR3 loop spans 15 amino acids. V lost 2 bases to trimming and J lost 5 bases; unmatched junction nucleotides: 7. CDR3 amino acids: CASSQTSGTSETQYF. In DNA form, the CDR3 reads TGTGCCAGCAGCCAAACTTCCGGGACTAGTGAGACCCAGTACTTC.

V gene TRBV7-9 combines with J gene TRBJ1-2; possibly TRBD1 for D (5 bases). Germline CDR1 is SEHNR and CDR2 is FQNEAQ (reference sequence). The ends were cut back, 5 bases at V and 7 bases at J, with 17 bases in the middle. This CDR3 spans 14 amino acids. CDR3 DNA sequence: TGTGCCAGCAGCCGAACATCGTCGGGGGGTGGCTACACCTTC. Encoded protein: CASSRTSSGGGYTF.

The CDR3 sequence is CASSQGQGADYEQYF. In DNA, the CDR3 is TGCGCCAGCAGCCAAGGACAGGGGGCGGACTACGAGCAGTACTTC. This chain joins TRBV4-1 and TRBJ2-7, with 10 bases aligning to TRBD1. This CDR3 contains 15 residues. V shed 1 base, J shed 3 bases, and the junction held 3 bases outside the gene matches. The germline gives CDR1 MGHRA, CDR2 YSYEKL.

This chain links TRBV27 with TRBJ2-6; possibly TRBD1 for D (5 bases). CDR1 MNHEY and CDR2 SMNVEV come from the germline V gene (reference sequence). Trimming took 7 bases from V and 1 from J, leaving 8 bases between them. The CDR3 spans 14 residues. This chain's CDR3 is CASTRVSGANVLTF. DNA of the CDR3: TGTGCCAGCACCAGGGTTTCTGGGGCCAACGTCCTGACTTTC.

This chain links TRBV6-5 with TRBJ1-2, with no clear D. In germline, CDR1 is MNHEY, CDR2 SVGAGI. This CDR3 region has 12 residues. V was clipped by 5 bases and J by 7 bases, with 11 bases between them. The CDR3 spells CASSREVGGYTF. CDR3 nucleotides: TGTGCCAGCAGTAGGGAGGTCGGTGGCTACACCTTC.

The chain employs TRBV15 and TRBJ1-4; TRBD1 matches 8 bases. This CDR3 is built from 15 residues. The V and J ends lost 8 bases and 4 bases, in that order; junction bases with no gene match: 9. The V gene's germline CDR1 is LNHNV and CDR2 YYDKDF (reference sequence). CDR3 in DNA: TGTGCCACCCTAACCAGGGGACAGGTTAATGAAAAACTGTTTTTT. Protein: CATLTRGQVNEKLFF.

The J gene is TRBJ1-2, the V gene TRBV28; 9 nucleotides align to TRBD1. The junction had 11 bases not matched to a gene; V was cut back by 5 bases and J by 4 bases. Germline assignment: CDR1 MDHEN and CDR2 SYDVKM. This CDR3 is built from 16 residues. Here the CDR3 reads CASSQPGQGITYGYTF. The CDR3 DNA sequence: TGTGCCAGCAGTCAACCGGGACAGGGAATCACCTATGGCTACACCTTC.

This clone was seen more than once but under ten times. This chain joins TRBV2 and TRBJ1-3, with D maybe TRBD1 (5 bases). Between the trimmed V and J ends, which lost 5 bases and 5 bases, there was a span of 16 bases. This CDR3 region has 15 residues. Germline CDR1 is SNHLY and CDR2 is FYNNEI. CDR3 sequence reads: CASSSSGFGRNTIYF. The CDR3 DNA reads TGTGCCAGCAGTTCCTCAGGGTTTGGTAGAAACACCATATATTTT.

The rearrangement uses TRBV6-5 and TRBJ1-6; maybe TRBD1 (5 bases). Trimming took 2 bases from V and 9 from J, leaving 11 bases between them. The CDR3 sequence is 14 residues long. Germline V lookup: CDR1 MNHEY, CDR2 SVGAGI. The CDR3 DNA sequence: TGTGCCAGCAGTTACAGGGTCGGGGGTTCACCCCTCCACTTT. It encodes CASSYRVGGSPLHF.

The CDR3 nucleotides are TGTGCCAGCAGATTGACAGGGGTTTTCTCTGGGGCCAACGTCCTGACTTTC. This codes for CASRLTGVFSGANVLTF. The chain has TRBV2 and TRBJ2-6; 8 bases line up with TRBD1. There are 17 residues in the CDR3. Germline V gives CDR1 SNHLY, CDR2 FYNNEI. V lost 6 bases and J lost 0; bases outside the gene matches: 7.

The sample holds one count of this clone. This chain's CDR3 is CASSHRGPHEKLFF. As DNA, the CDR3 is TGTGCCAGCAGCCACAGGGGGCCTCACGAAAAACTGTTTTTT. The J gene is TRBJ1-4, the V gene TRBV6-5, with 9 bases lining up with TRBD1. The V gene's germline CDR1 is MNHEY and CDR2 SVGAGI. V shed 6 bases and J 8 bases; nucleotides not matched to a gene: 7. The CDR3 sequence is 14 residues long.

The V and J genes are TRBV5-1 and TRBJ1-1, with unresolved D. V lost 4 bases and J 0 bases, leaving 16 bases between the germline ends. The CDR3 covers 16 residues. In germline, CDR1 is SGHRS, CDR2 YFSETQ. CDR3 in DNA: TGCGCCAGCAGCCCCGATTCGACATGGATGAACACTGAAGCTTTCTTT. Amino acid sequence: CASSPDSTWMNTEAFF.

This clone came up once. The J gene is TRBJ1-4, the V gene TRBV7-9, with D possibly being TRBD1 (5 bases). With 4 bases removed from V and 5 bases from J, the gap between germline ends came to 11 bases. In germline, CDR1 is SEHNR, CDR2 FQNEAQ (reference sequence). CDR3 length: 14 amino acids. This chain's CDR3 is CASSWGDLNEKLFF. CDR3 sequence (DNA): TGTGCCAGCAGCTGGGGGGATCTAAATGAAAAACTGTTTTTT.

This clone was recorded once. The rearrangement joins TRBV20-1 to TRBJ1-1; 7 nucleotides match TRBD1. The CDR3 is made up of 10 amino acids. The germline V gene has CDR1 DFQATT and CDR2 SNEGSKA (reference sequence). V lost 5 bases, J lost 10 bases, and 4 bases stayed unmatched. This CDR3 is CSAYRGAAFF. CDR3 bases: TGCAGTGCTTACAGGGGTGCAGCTTTCTTT.

The chain links TRBV27 to TRBJ2-7, with 8 nucleotides matching TRBD2. The CDR3 covers 13 residues. Looked up from germline, CDR1 is MNHEY and CDR2 is SMNVEV (reference sequence). Trimming took 6 bases from V and 4 from J; bases not matched to a gene: 5. The CDR3 bases are TGTGCCAGCAGGGCTAGCGGGCTGTACGAGCAGTACTTC. Protein product: CASRASGLYEQYF.

The chain recombines TRBV12-3 or TRBV12-4 with TRBJ1-1; 7 bases agree with TRBD1. V trimming: 3 bases; J trimming: 4 bases; junction bases outside the gene matches: 2. The CDR3 runs to 13 residues. For the CDR3, the DNA is TGTGCCAGCAGTTTGACAGGGTTCACTGAAGCTTTCTTT. It encodes CASSLTGFTEAFF.

The J gene is TRBJ2-2, the V gene TRBV7-9; 9 bases map to TRBD1. Germline V gives CDR1 SEHNR, CDR2 FQNEAQ (reference sequence). The ends lost 5 bases at V and 5 bases at J; junction bases unmatched: 9. The CDR3 loop spans 16 amino acids. The CDR3 protein is CASSRDWTGETGELFF. DNA for the CDR3: TGTGCCAGCAGCCGCGATTGGACAGGGGAAACCGGGGAGCTGTTTTTT.

This chain joins TRBV13 and TRBJ1-1, with TRBD1 identical over 7 bases. The V and J ends lost 3 bases and 11 bases, in that order; junction bases with no gene match: 6. The V gene's germline CDR1 is PRHDT and CDR2 FYEKMQ (reference sequence). This CDR3 is 12 amino acids long. The CDR3 loop is CASSFVTGEAFF. CDR3 sequence (DNA): TGTGCCAGCAGCTTCGTTACAGGGGAGGCTTTCTTT. Full variable domain (rest looked up from reference TRBV13 and TRBJ1-1): AAGVIQSPRHLIKEKRETATLKCYPIPRHDTVYWYQQGPGQDPQFLISFYEKMQSDKGSIPDRFSAQQFSDYHSELNMSSLELGDSALYFCASSFVTGEAFFGQGTRLTVV.

The chain couples TRBV7-2 to TRBJ1-5; D is unresolved. Trimming took 4 bases from V and 7 from J, leaving 5 bases between them. This CDR3 has 11 residues. The germline V gene has CDR1 SGHTA and CDR2 FQGNSA. This chain's CDR3 is CASSSGQPQHF. Written as DNA, the CDR3 is TGTGCCAGCAGCTCGGGACAGCCCCAGCATTTT.

The genes are TRBV3-1 (or the pseudogene TRBV3-2) and TRBJ1-2, with D possibly matching TRBD1 (6 bases). The CDR3 totals 13 residues. The germline V gene encodes CDR1 LGHDT and CDR2 YNNKEL (reference sequence). Trimming pared 11 bases from V and 1 base from J, leaving 14 bases between. This CDR3 is CAAGGGNNYGYTF. The CDR3 DNA reads as TGTGCCGCGGGTGGGGGCAATAACTATGGCTACACCTTC.

This chain joins TRBV5-1 and TRBJ2-4; 9 bases agree with TRBD2. Germline CDR1 and CDR2: SGHRS and YFSETQ. The CDR3 runs to 22 residues. V was clipped by 4 bases and J by 0 bases; unmatched bases: 23. The CDR3 sequence is CASSPGGTSNSQYTLAKNIQYF. CDR3 DNA sequence: TGCGCCAGCAGCCCGGGAGGGACTAGCAATTCCCAATATACCCTAGCCAAAAACATTCAGTACTTC.

The CDR3 DNA is TGTGCCAGCAGGCGCCGCCAGGACTGGATCTACGAGCAGTACTTC. Protein sequence: CASRRRQDWIYEQYF. V is TRBV7-2 and J is TRBJ2-7; perhaps TRBD2 as D (5 bases). The germline V gene has CDR1 SGHTA and CDR2 FQGNSA. The V end was cut by 6 bases, the J end by 3 bases, with 18 bases between. The CDR3 loop spans 15 amino acids. Full variable domain (remainder filled in from reference TRBV7-2 and TRBJ2-7): GAGVSQSPSNKVTEKGKDVELRCDPISGHTALYWYRQSLGQGLEFLIYFQGNSAPDKSGLPSDRFSAERTGGSVSTLTIQRTQQEDSAVYLCASRRRQDWIYEQYFGPGTRLTVT.

The chain uses TRBV28 and TRBJ1-2; 9 nucleotides align to TRBD1. Germline V CDR1 and CDR2: MDHEN, SYDVKM. V shed 5 bases and J 3 bases; nucleotides not matched to a gene: 4. The length of the CDR3 is 14 residues. The CDR3 reads CASSTGQGYYGYTF. The CDR3 DNA is TGTGCCAGCAGTACAGGACAGGGGTACTATGGCTACACCTTC.